The 28 T cell receptor beta chains below all came from one sample that was sequenced in a study of molecular identifiers for immune sequencing clone quantification. TCRdb itself ran the PCR reads through MiXCR, one entry per CDR3 protein. The sample lists about 630,000 distinct CDR3 sequences; 25% were seen once. Sequencing was performed on naive CD8+ T cells from blood, with Jurkat cell RNA spiked in. Subset here: FACS-sorted CD8+CD4-CCR7+CD45RA+ naive T cells. The source is a human donor in good health. Some libraries in this study had Jurkat cell RNA spiked in.

Many counts were recorded for this clonotype. The chain uses TRBV29-1 and TRBJ1-3; D uncertain. The CDR3 sequence is 15 residues long. Germline CDR1 is SQVTM and CDR2 is ANQGSEA. With 0 bases removed from V and 2 bases from J, the gap between germline ends came to 11 bases. The CDR3 spells CSVEDFRETGNTIYF. Here the CDR3 DNA reads TGCAGCGTTGAAGATTTTAGGGAAACTGGAAACACCATATATTTT.

A few counts support this clonotype. The rearrangement links TRBV21-1 to TRBJ1-1; the D call in the table, TRBD1, was not verified against the DNA. TRBV21-1 constitutes a pseudogene. The CDR3 is 16 residues long. CDR3 DNA sequence: TGTGCCAGCAGCAAAGTCCGGACAGGAGCTAACACTGAAGCTTTCTTT. This encodes CASSKVRTGANTEAFF.

The genes are TRBV11-2 and TRBJ2-1; 11 bases align to TRBD2. The CDR3 is 16 amino acids. CDR1 and CDR2 (germline): SGHAT, FQNNGV. The V and J ends lost 4 bases and 3 bases, in that order; junction bases with no gene match: 5. CDR3 DNA: TGTGCCAGCAGCTCATCGGGACTAGCGGACTACAATGAGCAGTTCTTC. This codes for CASSSSGLADYNEQFF. The complete variable domain, with remaining parts taken from reference TRBV11-2 and TRBJ2-1, reads EAGVAQSPRYKIIEKRQSVAFWCNPISGHATLYWYQQILGQGPKLLIQFQNNGVVDDSQLPKDRFSAERLKGVDSTLKIQPAKLEDSAVYLCASSSSGLADYNEQFFGPGTRLTVL.

This clonotype was counted only a few times. J is TRBJ2-1 and V is TRBV19, with TRBD2 matching 11 bases. CDR1 is LNHDA, CDR2 SQIVND, per germline (reference sequence). The V gene end was trimmed by 9 bases and the J gene end by 1 base; junction bases not matched to a gene: 8. This CDR3 region has 16 residues. CDR3 DNA sequence: TGTGCCAGCAGCATAACTAGCGGGGGTTCCTACAATGAGCAGTTCTTC. Its protein is CASSITSGGSYNEQFF.

This clonotype was detected ten times or more. The J gene is TRBJ2-5, the V gene TRBV12-3 or TRBV12-4; D is unresolved. Trimming left V 6 bases short and J 3 bases short, with 11 bases between. CDR3 length: 13 amino acids. The CDR3 DNA is TGTGCCAGCAGCCGCCCCCCCAAAGAGACCCAGTACTTC. Encoded protein: CASSRPPKETQYF.

This clonotype was picked up a small number of times. The chain uses TRBV7-9 and TRBJ1-2; D is unclear. V was shortened by 2 bases and J by 8 bases, with 15 bases between the two germline ends. CDR3 length: 14 amino acids. Per the germline V gene, CDR1 is SEHNR and CDR2 is FQNEAQ (reference sequence). This chain's CDR3 is CASSLSPDLWGYTF. CDR3 DNA sequence: TGTGCCAGCAGCTTATCGCCGGACCTATGGGGCTACACCTTC. Together with reference TRBV7-9 and TRBJ1-2, the CDR3 gives the full variable domain: DTGVSQNPRHKITKRGQNVTFRCDPISEHNRLYWYRQTLGQGPEFLTYFQNEAQLEKSRLLSDRFSAERPKGSFSTLEIQRTEQGDSAMYLCASSLSPDLWGYTFGSGTRLTVV.

The chain has TRBV29-1 and TRBJ1-1; no firm D call. Germline loops: CDR1 SQVTM, CDR2 ANQGSEA. This CDR3 contains 11 residues. Trimming removed 7 bases at V and 6 bases at J, with 12 bases between. The CDR3 protein is CSGDSVAEAFF. CDR3 DNA sequence: TGCAGCGGAGATAGTGTGGCTGAAGCTTTCTTT. Full variable domain (missing parts from reference TRBV29-1 and TRBJ1-1): SAVISQKPSRDICQRGTSLTIQCQVDSQVTMMFWYRQQPGQSLTLIATANQGSEATYESGFVIDKFPISRPNLTFSTLTVSNMSPEDSSIYLCSGDSVAEAFFGQGTRLTVV.

Concerning this clonotype itself: A read error may be the cause here, since a much bigger clone is one base away. The J gene is TRBJ1-1, the V gene TRBV5-1; perhaps TRBD1 as D (6 bases). The V gene's germline CDR1 is SGHRS and CDR2 YFSETQ. The length of the CDR3 is 15 residues. CDR3 residues: CASSLNGPTGTETFF. The CDR3 coding sequence is TGCGCCAGCAGCCTAAACGGACCCACAGGGACTGAAACTTTCTTT.

This clonotype has more than one count but fewer than ten. V and J are TRBV29-1 and TRBJ2-2, with no clear D. V lost 6 bases and J 0 bases, leaving 5 bases between the germline ends. The CDR3 is made up of 12 amino acids. Germline V gene data show CDR1 as SQVTM and CDR2 as ANQGSEA. This chain's CDR3 is CSVITNTGELFF. The CDR3 bases are TGCAGCGTCATCACGAACACCGGGGAGCTGTTTTTT.

This clonotype was seen more than once but under ten times. V usage is TRBV14 and J usage is TRBJ2-7, with 7 bases lining up with TRBD1. This CDR3 comprises 15 residues. Losses at the gene ends were 4 bases for V and 2 bases for J; bases not matched to a gene: 8. Germline V gene sequence: CDR1 SGHDN, CDR2 FVKESK. CDR3 nucleotides: TGTGCCAGCAGCCCCTTAGGACAGGAGACCTACGAGCAGTACTTC. It codes for CASSPLGQETYEQYF.

This clonotype has at least ten counts. The chain combines TRBV10-3 with TRBJ2-7, with a possible D match to TRBD1 (6 bases). Trimming cost V 2 bases and J 6 bases, with 11 bases left between them. Germline lookup yields CDR1 ENHRY and CDR2 SYGVKD. The CDR3 extends over 13 amino acids. The CDR3 DNA follows: TGTGCCATCAGTGAGATCCAGGGGTCCGAGCAGTACTTC. Translation gives CAISEIQGSEQYF.

This clonotype was recorded once. One base away lies a much larger clone, so this may be a sequencing read error. The chain uses TRBV19 and TRBJ2-6; 10 bases are shared with TRBD1. CDR1 is LNHDA, CDR2 SQIVND, per germline (reference sequence). V lost 5 bases and J lost 2; bases outside the gene matches: 0. The CDR3 contains 15 residues. CDR3: CASSDRGPGANVLTF. CDR3 DNA: TGTGCCAGTAGTGACAGGGGGCCTGGGGCCAACGTCCTGACTTTC.

Turning to this clonotype: A much larger clone is a single base away; this may be a read error. This chain connects TRBV5-6 to TRBJ2-7, with D perhaps being TRBD1 or TRBD2 (5 bases each). The CDR3 length is 15 residues. The germline V and J ends were trimmed by 3 bases and 2 bases, with 15 bases remaining between them. Germline V CDR1 and CDR2: SGHDT, YYEEEE. The CDR3 DNA reads as TGTGCCAGCAGCTCCTGGGGTGTGGGGGCCTACGAGCAGTACTTC. Translating gives CASSSWGVGAYEQYF.

The J gene is TRBJ2-5, the V gene TRBV10-3, with 7 bases identical to TRBD2. The CDR3 runs 14 residues. With 3 bases clipped from V and 2 bases from J, the junction kept 3 bases outside the gene matches. Germline CDR1 is ENHRY and CDR2 is SYGVKD. CDR3 bases: TGTGCCATCAGTGAAGGCGGGAGTCAAGAGACCCAGTACTTC. This codes for CAISEGGSQETQYF.

This clonotype was picked up many times. The V gene is TRBV9, the J gene TRBJ1-1, with TRBD1 as a possible D gene (6 bases). From germline, CDR1 is SGDLS and CDR2 YYNGEE. The CDR3 consists of 16 residues. V was shortened by 0 bases and J by 1 base, with 13 bases between the two germline ends. CDR3 sequence: CASSVAPGGPNTEAFF. The DNA of the CDR3 is TGTGCCAGCAGCGTAGCTCCGGGGGGCCCGAACACTGAAGCTTTCTTT.

The chain employs TRBV4-1 and TRBJ2-7; D is unclear. The CDR3 contains 14 residues. Germline values: CDR1 MGHRA, CDR2 YSYEKL. V was cut by 3 bases and J by 1 base, with 10 bases left in between. CDR3 coding DNA: TGCGCCAGCAGCCACGGAGACGGTTCCTACGAGCAGTACTTC. It encodes CASSHGDGSYEQYF.

This clonotype has more than one count but fewer than ten. This chain joins TRBV6-2 or TRBV6-3 and TRBJ1-5; D gene uncertain. Germline values: CDR1 MNHEY, CDR2 SVGEGT. The CDR3 contains 17 residues. The ends were cut back, 2 bases at V and 1 base at J, with 15 bases in the middle. CDR3 in amino acids: CASSYRMHVISNQPQHF. Here the CDR3 DNA reads TGTGCCAGCAGTTACCGCATGCACGTTATCAGCAATCAGCCCCAGCATTTT.

This clonotype appeared many times. This chain connects TRBV7-2 to TRBJ2-7, with TRBD1 matching over 7 bases. The CDR3 is 16 residues long. Germline loops: CDR1 SGHTA, CDR2 FQGNSA. Trimming cost V 5 bases and J 0 bases; bases outside gene matches: 10. The CDR3 is CASSHTEQGSSYEQYF. For the CDR3, the DNA is TGTGCCAGCAGCCACACCGAACAGGGGAGCTCCTACGAGCAGTACTTC.

This clonotype was seen a handful of times. V and J are TRBV19 and TRBJ2-1, with TRBD1 identical over 8 bases. Trimming took 8 bases from V and 5 from J; bases not matched to a gene: 11. CDR1 LNHDA and CDR2 SQIVND come from the germline V gene (reference sequence). This CDR3 is built from 15 residues. In nucleotides, the CDR3 is TGTGCCAGTGCGCCGGTAGGACAGGGAAACAATGAGCAGTTCTTC. Protein sequence: CASAPVGQGNNEQFF.

This chain links TRBV30 with TRBJ2-2, with a tentative D call TRBD2 (6 bases). The CDR3 is 17 residues long. V was shortened by 4 bases and J by 5 bases, with 23 bases between the two germline ends. Germline CDR1 and CDR2: GTSNPN and SVGIG (reference sequence). CDR3 in amino acids: CAWNGPVGLALTGELFF. The CDR3 bases are TGTGCCTGGAACGGGCCCGTTGGGCTAGCGTTGACCGGGGAGCTGTTTTTT.

The chain employs TRBV6-2 or TRBV6-3 and TRBJ1-1, with D possibly being TRBD1 (5 bases). CDR1 MNHEY and CDR2 SVGEGT come from the germline V gene. CDR3 size: 11 residues. Trimming left V 8 bases short and J 3 bases short, with 7 bases between. The CDR3 region has the DNA TGTGCCAGCGCGGGGGACACTGAAGCTTTCTTT. Translating gives CASAGDTEAFF.

This clonotype was counted at least ten times. The rearrangement uses TRBV12-3 or TRBV12-4 and TRBJ2-5, with D unresolved. The CDR3 extends over 14 amino acids. Trimming took off 5 bases at V and 0 bases at J, with 10 bases between the two ends. DNA for the CDR3: TGTGCCAGCAGTAACGACGGATACCAAGAGACCCAGTACTTC. Translation: CASSNDGYQETQYF.

The V gene is TRBV20-1, the J gene TRBJ2-5; D is possibly TRBD1 (5 bases). The germline gives CDR1 DFQATT, CDR2 SNEGSKA (reference sequence). This CDR3 comprises 17 residues. Deletions cut 0 bases from V and 0 bases from J, with 17 bases between. The DNA of the CDR3 is TGCAGTGCTAGAGACAGGGCTCTACCGATAAACCAAGAGACCCAGTACTTC. Residues: CSARDRALPINQETQYF.

There are many counts of this clonotype. This chain uses TRBV6-5 with TRBJ1-1; D ambiguous. V gave up 5 bases and J gave up 0 bases, with 7 bases separating them. Germline V gene lookup returns CDR1 MNHEY and CDR2 SVGAGI. The CDR3 has 13 amino acids. CDR3 sequence (DNA): TGTGCCAGCAGTCAGCCCTTGAACACTGAAGCTTTCTTT. The encoded protein is CASSQPLNTEAFF.

The rearrangement joins TRBV29-1 to TRBJ1-2, with D possibly being TRBD1 (5 bases). CDR3 length equals 12 residues. CDR1 is SQVTM and CDR2 is ANQGSEA in the germline V gene. The V and J ends lost 4 bases and 3 bases respectively, with 9 bases between them. CDR3 nucleotide sequence: TGCAGCGTTGGGGGGTTTGACTATGGCTACACCTTC. Encoded protein: CSVGGFDYGYTF. Full variable domain (rest looked up from reference TRBV29-1 and TRBJ1-2): SAVISQKPSRDICQRGTSLTIQCQVDSQVTMMFWYRQQPGQSLTLIATANQGSEATYESGFVIDKFPISRPNLTFSTLTVSNMSPEDSSIYLCSVGGFDYGYTFGSGTRLTVV.

Many counts were recorded for this clonotype. The chain uses TRBV6-2 or TRBV6-3 and TRBJ2-2; maybe TRBD1 (6 bases). CDR1 is MNHEY and CDR2 is SVGEGT in the germline V gene. The V end lost 0 bases, the J end lost 6 bases, and 8 bases lay between the germline ends. This CDR3 is 14 amino acids long. The CDR3 spells CASSYSTGSGELFF. CDR3 coding DNA: TGTGCCAGCAGTTACTCGACAGGTTCCGGGGAGCTGTTTTTT.

V usage is TRBV28 and J usage is TRBJ2-7, with unresolved D. Germline V lookup: CDR1 MDHEN, CDR2 SYDVKM. The CDR3 length is 13 residues. Trimming removed 8 bases from V and 6 bases from J, with 17 bases in between. CDR3 nucleotides: TGTGCCAGCGCCCCAATAGGGTTGGTCGAGCAGTACTTC. Encoded protein: CASAPIGLVEQYF.

This clonotype was counted at least ten times. The chain links TRBV28 to TRBJ2-3; weak D call: TRBD1 (6 bases). From germline, CDR1 is MDHEN and CDR2 SYDVKM. The CDR3 totals 15 residues. Trimming pared 10 bases from V and 2 bases from J, leaving 19 bases between. CDR3 sequence: CATRSGQGITDTQYF. In DNA form, the CDR3 reads TGTGCCACAAGAAGTGGGCAGGGGATCACAGATACGCAGTATTTT.